The 9 T cell receptor beta chains reported below all come from one sample, sequenced in a study of regulatory T cells in long-lasting Graves disease. Relying on iRepertoire HTBI primers and Arm-PCR of CDR3 regions, the team built TCR beta libraries. Using its own MiXCR run on the multiplex PCR reads, TCRdb lists one record per CDR3 protein. The repertoire has about 540,000 distinct CDR3 sequences, roughly 12% of them found once; the top ten carry 8.5% to 10%. Documented time point: newly diagnosed GD, antithyroid drugs for less than 3 months. Generation of the TCR library employed RNA extracted from PBMCs. The sample was also reused in another study, on T cells in Graves' hyperthyroidism and ophthalmopathy.

The sequencing used peripheral blood mononuclear cells (PBMCs), collected at new diagnosis, from a patient treated with antithyroid drugs. The receptors originated from a man between 25 and 39 years old with Graves disease.

The chain couples TRBV12-3 or TRBV12-4 to TRBJ2-3; TRBD2 is a possible D gene (5 bases). V was clipped by 2 bases and J by 4 bases, with 10 bases between them. This CDR3 contains 14 residues. The CDR3 DNA reads TGTGCCAGCAGTTTATTGCGGGTGGCAGATACGCAGTATTTT. This sequence encodes CASSLLRVADTQYF.

This clonotype appeared a few times. This rearrangement joins TRBV29-1 to TRBJ2-7; 12 bases map to TRBD1. The CDR3 runs to 14 residues. Germline loops: CDR1 SQVTM, CDR2 ANQGSEA. V was pared by 6 bases and J by 2 bases, with 5 bases of the junction left unmatched. In DNA form, the CDR3 reads TGCAGCGTAGGCGGGACAGGGGGCACCTACGAGCAGTACTTC. Residues: CSVGGTGGTYEQYF.

This clonotype was observed many times. The chain joins TRBV20-1 to TRBJ2-7; D perhaps matches TRBD2 (6 bases). Trimming removed 3 bases at V and 2 bases at J, with 17 bases between. Germline V gene lookup returns CDR1 DFQATT and CDR2 SNEGSKA (reference sequence). This CDR3 spans 15 amino acids. CDR3 sequence: CSARGFGRGTYEQYF. DNA of the CDR3: TGCAGTGCTAGGGGTTTTGGACGGGGGACCTACGAGCAGTACTTC.

Ten or more counts support this clonotype. The rearrangement joins TRBV5-1 to TRBJ1-2; 7 nucleotides agree with TRBD1. The CDR3 is 15 residues long. V lost 4 bases, J lost 4 bases, and 10 bases stayed unmatched. Germline assignment: CDR1 SGHRS and CDR2 YFSETQ. CDR3 bases: TGCGCCAGCAGCCTGGAGGCAGGGGGAACCTATGGCTACACCTTC. As protein: CASSLEAGGTYGYTF. Full variable domain (missing parts from reference TRBV5-1 and TRBJ1-2): KAGVTQTPRYLIKTRGQQVTLSCSPISGHRSVSWYQQTPGQGLQFLFEYFSETQRNKGNFPGRFSGRQFSNSRSEMNVSTLELGDSALYLCASSLEAGGTYGYTFGSGTRLTVV.

This clonotype was detected a few times. Here the CDR3 DNA reads TGTGCCAGCGGTAGATTAATGAGGACTAGCGGGAGAGTAGGCGAGCAGTACTTC. Translated, it gives CASGRLMRTSGRVGEQYF. This chain connects TRBV7-3 to TRBJ2-7; 13 positions agree with TRBD2. J lost 6 bases, V lost 8 bases, and 19 bases had no gene match. The germline CDR1 and CDR2 sequences are SGHTA and FQGTGA. This CDR3 region has 18 residues.

This clonotype occurred a few times. The chain carries TRBV5-4 and TRBJ2-7; D unclear. CDR1 and CDR2 from the germline V gene are SGHNT and YYREEE (reference sequence). V shed 2 bases and J shed 0 bases, with 24 bases lying between them. The CDR3 consists of 19 residues. For the CDR3, the DNA is TGTGCCAGCAGCTTACTGTTTGGGCGCAACGGACGGATCTCCTACGAGCAGTACTTC. Amino acid sequence: CASSLLFGRNGRISYEQYF.

Only one count was recorded for this clonotype. CDR3: CASSRAGGSGELFF. The CDR3 DNA follows: TGTGCCAGCTCGAGGGCGGGAGGGTCCGGGGAGCTGTTTTTT. The V call is TRBV12-3 or TRBV12-4, the J call TRBJ2-2; 9 nucleotides match TRBD2. CDR3 size: 14 residues. With V trimmed by 8 bases and J by 6 bases, 7 bases remained unmatched.

This clonotype has a count of ten or more. The V and J genes are TRBV28 and TRBJ1-4, with TRBD1 identical over 9 bases. Germline values: CDR1 MDHEN, CDR2 SYDVKM. The junction had 6 bases not matched to a gene; V was cut back by 6 bases and J by 7 bases. The CDR3 consists of 14 residues. The CDR3 DNA reads TGTGCCAGCAGGGTCCGGGACAGGGTTGAAAAACTGTTTTTT. This encodes CASRVRDRVEKLFF.

This clonotype was counted at least ten times. A junction boundary mismatches the germline segment, possibly from a read error. The J gene is TRBJ2-5, the V gene TRBV28; 8 positions agree with TRBD2. Germline CDR1 MDHEN, CDR2 SYDVKM. The CDR3 consists of 16 residues. CDR3 in amino acids: CANSFSAGGDQETQYF. The CDR3 nucleotides read TGTGCCAACAGTTTCTCTGCGGGGGGTGACCAAGAGACCCAGTACTTC.